A selection of T cell receptor beta chains follows, all from one sample in a study of CD4 T cell repertoires in COVID-19. Some clones are missing from TCRdb's copy, which holds only in-frame ones; the method was immunoSEQ multiplex PCR. Of tens of thousands of clones listed, around 86% were seen once; the top ten hold approximately 0.6%. Sample: central memory CD4+ T cells from blood, taken before the COVID-19 pandemic. The source is a human donor who had COVID-19. The CDR3 runs from the conserved cysteine through the conserved F or W. Each record gives: clone size, D gene, V gene, J gene, CDR3 DNA, CDR3 protein. A D gene is named only where the DNA matches it firmly. The size field is filled for only some rows; it gives once, few, many or a size class.

>NA|NA|TRBV27|TRBJ2-7
TGTGCCAGCAGTTTAGGAGGGACTGGGGTCTACGAGCAGTACTTC
CASSLGGTGVYEQYF
>NA|NA|TRBV19|TRBJ2-2
TGTGCCAGCAACCCCAGGACAGAGACCGGGGAGCTGTTTTTT
CASNPRTETGELFF
>NA|NA|TRBV6-6|TRBJ2-7
TGTGCCAGCAGCCGACAGGCCATCACCTACGAGCAGTACTTC
CASSRQAITYEQYF
>NA|NA|TRBV5-1|TRBJ2-7
TGCGCCAGCAGCATCCAGGGGGGAACCTACGAGCAGTACTTC
CASSIQGGTYEQYF
>NA|TRBD1|TRBV16|TRBJ1-4
TGTGCCAGCAGCCAATCGGAGGGGGCCATCTCCTTTAATGAAAAACTGTTTTTT
CASSQSEGAISFNEKLFF
>NA|TRBD1|TRBV18|TRBJ1-1
TGTGCCAGCTCACCAGGGCAGGGGGAAACTGAAGCTTTCTTT
CASSPGQGETEAFF
>few|NA|TRBV9|TRBJ1-3
TGTGCCAGCAGCGTAGACAGGCGGGGAAACACCATATATTTT
CASSVDRRGNTIYF
>NA|NA|TRBV27|TRBJ1-5
TGTGCCAGCAGTCCAGGGTCAGGAAATCAGCCCCAGCATTTT
CASSPGSGNQPQHF
>NA|TRBD1|TRBV6-6|TRBJ2-5
TGTGCCAGCAGTTACCAGGGACAGGAGGGGACCCAGTACTTC
CASSYQGQEGTQYF
>NA|NA|TRBV6-1|TRBJ1-2
TGTGCCAGCAGTGAGGTACCCAGGGGCTACACCTTC
CASSEVPRGYTF
>NA|NA|TRBV5-4|TRBJ1-1
TGTGCCAGCAGCTTGGCCGAAGGAGGGGAAGGGACTGAAGCTTTCTTT
CASSLAEGGEGTEAFF
>once|TRBD1|TRBV10-3|TRBJ2-3
TGTGCCATCAGTGATGGACAGGGGGGCACAGATACGCAGTATTTT
CAISDGQGGTDTQYF
>NA|NA|TRBV4-1|TRBJ1-2
TGCGCCAGCAGCCCGCCCCCCTCCACAGGAATCTATGGCTACACCTTC
CASSPPPSTGIYGYTF
>NA|NA|TRBV7-8|TRBJ1-6
TGTGCCAGCAGCTTACTACAGGGAAGCTCCTATAATTCACCCCTCCACTTT
CASSLLQGSSYNSPLHF
>NA|TRBD1|TRBV9|TRBJ1-6
TGTGCCAGCAGCGATCTCCCCGACAGGGACGATTCACCCCTCCACTTT
CASSDLPDRDDSPLHF
>NA|TRBD2|TRBV19|TRBJ2-3
TGTGCCAGTAGTATCTTAGCGGGAGGGAACTCAGATACGCAGTATTTT
CASSILAGGNSDTQYF
>NA|NA|TRBV18|TRBJ1-1
TGTGCCAGCTCACTCGGCCAGGCTAACACTGAAGCTTTCTTT
CASSLGQANTEAFF
>NA|TRBD1|TRBV18|TRBJ1-2
TGTGCCAGCTCACCACTGGGACAGAACTATGGCTACACCTTC
CASSPLGQNYGYTF
>NA|NA|TRBV7-2|TRBJ2-1
TGTGCCAGCAGCAAACAGGGGGGGAGCTCCTACAATGAGCAGTTCTTC
CASSKQGGSSYNEQFF
>NA|TRBD1|TRBV10-2|TRBJ2-2
TGCGCCAGCAGCGAGCAGGGGGCGCCCGGGGAGCTGTTTTTT
CASSEQGAPGELFF
>NA|NA|TRBV19|TRBJ1-4
TGTGCCAGTAACGTCCCTGGGACGGGGGATGAAAAACTGTTTTTT
CASNVPGTGDEKLFF
>NA|NA|TRBV7-2|TRBJ2-7
TGTGCCAGCAGCCAGGGCAATTGGCGGGGCTACGAGCAGTACTTC
CASSQGNWRGYEQYF
>NA|TRBD2|TRBV4-1|TRBJ2-7
TGCGCCAGCAGCCAGGGACTAGCGGTTTCCTACGAGCAGTACTTC
CASSQGLAVSYEQYF
>NA|NA|TRBV19|TRBJ1-6
TGTGCCAGTAGTGTGGGGACAAATTCACCCCTCCACTTT
CASSVGTNSPLHF
>once|NA|TRBV4-1|TRBJ2-5
TGCGCCAGCAGCCAAGGTCTTCGGGTTGAGGGAGAGACCCAGTACTTC
CASSQGLRVEGETQYF
>NA|NA|TRBV9|TRBJ2-3
TGTGCCAGCAGCGCAGACTCTGGGCGGACAGGCACAGATACGCAGTATTTT
CASSADSGRTGTDTQYF
>NA|TRBD2|TRBV30|TRBJ2-4
TGTGCCTGGAGTGTGGGTGGGGGGGGCAAAAACATTCAGTACTTC
CAWSVGGGGKNIQYF
>once|NA|TRBV30|TRBJ1-1
TGTGCCTGGGCTAGAGGGCGGATCACTGAAGCTTTCTTT
CAWARGRITEAFF
>few|NA|TRBV14|TRBJ1-1
TGTGCCAGCGGCGACACGCTGAACACTGAAGCTTTCTTT
CASGDTLNTEAFF
>NA|TRBD2|TRBV6-5|TRBJ2-5
TGTGCCAGCAGTCTCGGGGGGGCCCAAGAGACCCAGTACTTC
CASSLGGAQETQYF
>NA|TRBD2|TRBV30|TRBJ2-1
TGTGCCTGGGCAGCGGGAAGTCCCTACAATGAGCAGTTCTTC
CAWAAGSPYNEQFF
>few|NA|TRBV4-2|TRBJ2-1
TGTGCCAGCAGCCAAGATAAGAGCGGTAACTACAATGAGCAGTTCTTC
CASSQDKSGNYNEQFF
>NA|TRBD1|TRBV10-2|TRBJ1-3
TGCGCCAGCAGGGGACAGGGGGCTAGTAAGGGTGGAAACACCATATATTTT
CASRGQGASKGGNTIYF
>NA|TRBD1|TRBV5-6|TRBJ2-7
TGTGCCAGCAGCTTGGCCGGGACAGGGGCCTACGAGCAGTACTTC
CASSLAGTGAYEQYF
>NA|NA|TRBV5-6|TRBJ2-3
TGTGCCAGCAGCCACTCTCCAGATACGCAGTATTTT
CASSHSPDTQYF
>NA|TRBD1|TRBV4-1|TRBJ2-1
TGCGCCAGCAGCACCCCGAAGGGACAGGGTTCCAACAATGAGCAGTTCTTC
CASSTPKGQGSNNEQFF
>NA|NA|TRBV18|TRBJ2-1
TGTGCCAGCTCACAGGCGGACAGTCTGGAGGAGGATGAGCAGTTCTTC
CASSQADSLEEDEQFF
>NA|TRBD1|TRBV5-6|TRBJ2-1
TGTGCCAGCAGCCTGACAGGGGTATCGAATGAGCAGTTCTTC
CASSLTGVSNEQFF
>once|NA|TRBV19|TRBJ2-5
TGTGCCAGTAGGGCCGCGAAAGGGGCCCAGTACTTC
CASRAAKGAQYF
>few|TRBD1|TRBV10-3|TRBJ1-1
TGTGCCATCAGATGGGGACAGGACACTGAAGCTTTCTTT
CAIRWGQDTEAFF
>NA|TRBD1|TRBV19|TRBJ1-2
TGTGCCAGTAGTCCCTTGGGGGACAGGGGGGACTATGGCTACACCTTC
CASSPLGDRGDYGYTF
>NA|TRBD1|TRBV7-3|TRBJ2-3
TGTGCCAGCAGCGTCGGACAGGGAGCAGATACGCAGTATTTT
CASSVGQGADTQYF
>NA|NA|TRBV28|TRBJ2-3
TGTGCCAGCAGCCCGTCAGGCCACCCGGCAGATACGCAGTATTTT
CASSPSGHPADTQYF